This entry is about one TCR beta chain. Study processing details: Amplification of reference gene primers provided the estimated nucleated cell counts. Data came from immunoSEQ multiplex PCR; TCRdb stores just in-frame clones and leaves some out. V and J calls and clone size follow that table, whereas D and trimming were derived from the DNA. The sample has 210,000 or so clones; around 86% are singletons. The record originates from a study of blood T cell repertoires in COVID-19. As for the study in general: COVID-19 samples collected from the United States, Italy and Spain covered acute and convalescent phases.

This CDR3 has 14 amino acids. With 4 bases clipped from V and 0 bases from J, the junction kept 2 bases outside the gene matches. Germline V gives CDR1 MNHEY, CDR2 SVGEGT. The chain carries TRBV6-2 or TRBV6-3 and TRBJ1-2; 7 bases align to TRBD1. The sample taken for sequencing was peripheral blood. The sequence derives from a man aged 40-55 years with acute or convalescent COVID-19. CDR3 sequence reads: CASSSGTANYGYTF. The CDR3 nucleotides read TGTGCCAGCAGTTCCGGGACAGCTAACTATGGCTACACCTTC.